Each of the 21 T cell receptor beta chains below was sequenced from the same sample in a study of response to subunit inactivated influenza vaccine. TCRdb reprocessed the RT-PCR reads with MiXCR, giving one entry per CDR3 protein. The profile shows approximately 730,000 distinct CDR3 sequences, about 15% of them singletons. The material sequenced was PBMCs from blood, taken approximately 15 days before vaccination. These receptors all come from a man in his fifties or sixties who received an inactivated influenza vaccine.

The V call is TRBV6-2 or TRBV6-3, the J call TRBJ2-7; 9 nucleotides align to TRBD1. In germline, CDR1 is MNHEY, CDR2 SVGEGT. This CDR3 comprises 14 residues. The V and J ends lost 10 bases and 5 bases, in that order; junction bases with no gene match: 12. CDR3 sequence: CATRSPGTGNEQYF. The CDR3 nucleotides are TGTGCCACCAGAAGTCCCGGGACAGGGAACGAGCAGTACTTC.

This clonotype was picked up many times. This chain connects TRBV4-2 to TRBJ2-7; D is uncertain. The germline CDR1 and CDR2 sequences are LGHNA and YNFKEQ. V was trimmed by 0 bases and J by 1 base, leaving 10 bases between them. The CDR3 runs 15 residues. The CDR3 reads CASSQDPSASYEQYF. The CDR3 DNA reads TGTGCCAGCAGCCAAGATCCCAGTGCATCCTACGAGCAGTACTTC.

The table lists this clonotype with many counts. The CDR3 sequence is CASSSRPLETQYF. As DNA, the CDR3 is TGTGCCAGCAGTTCGAGGCCGTTAGAGACCCAGTACTTC. V and J are TRBV6-5 and TRBJ2-5; D call uncertain. V was shortened by 4 bases and J by 4 bases, with 10 bases between the two germline ends. CDR3 length: 13 residues. Germline V gene sequence: CDR1 MNHEY, CDR2 SVGAGI.

As regards this clonotype: Just one base apart from a much larger clone, this may be a read error. The J gene is TRBJ2-7, the V gene TRBV7-9, with 8 bases matching TRBD2. The V gene end was trimmed by 6 bases and the J gene end by 2 bases; junction bases not matched to a gene: 3. The CDR3 has 13 amino acids. Per the germline V gene, CDR1 is SEHNR and CDR2 is FQNEAQ (reference sequence). CDR3 loop: CASSKRETYEQYF. CDR3 coding DNA: TGTGCCAGCAGTAAGCGGGAGACCTACGAGCAGTACTTC. The variable domain in full, with the rest retrieved from reference TRBV7-9 and TRBJ2-7, is DTGVSQNPRHKITKRGQNVTFRCDPISEHNRLYWYRQTLGQGPEFLTYFQNEAQLEKSRLLSDRFSAERPKGSFSTLEIQRTEQGDSAMYLCASSKRETYEQYFGPGTRLTVT.

The V and J genes are TRBV3-1 and TRBJ2-4, with 13 bases that match TRBD2. V lost 4 bases and J lost 8; bases outside the gene matches: 2. The CDR3 totals 14 residues. Germline V gene data show CDR1 as LGHDT and CDR2 as YNNKEL (reference sequence). The CDR3 here is CASSPGLAGDIQYF. In nucleotides, the CDR3 is TGTGCCAGCAGCCCTGGACTAGCGGGAGACATTCAGTACTTC.

Ten or more counts support this clonotype. This sequence joins TRBV12-3 or TRBV12-4 and TRBJ2-2; no clear D gene. The CDR3 has 14 amino acids. Trimming took off 8 bases at V and 0 bases at J, with 10 bases between the two ends. The CDR3 protein is CASAFTANTGELFF. The CDR3 DNA follows: TGTGCCAGCGCCTTTACAGCGAACACCGGGGAGCTGTTTTTT.

The genes are TRBV5-1 and TRBJ2-3; D perhaps matches TRBD2 (6 bases). The V end was cut by 2 bases, the J end by 4 bases, with 11 bases between. This CDR3 is 14 amino acids long. In germline, CDR1 is SGHRS, CDR2 YFSETQ. The CDR3 protein is CASSFTSRADTQYF. CDR3 nucleotides: TGCGCCAGCAGCTTCACTAGCAGGGCAGATACGCAGTATTTT.

The table lists this clonotype with a few counts. This chain links TRBV5-6 with TRBJ2-2; 8 positions match TRBD1. V gave up 5 bases and J gave up 1 base; unmatched junction bases: 10. This CDR3 spans 17 amino acids. Per the germline V gene, CDR1 is SGHDT and CDR2 is YYEEEE. Here the CDR3 DNA reads TGTGCCAGCAGAGATGGATTCGGGACAGGGAACACCGGGGAGCTGTTTTTT. Its protein product is CASRDGFGTGNTGELFF. The entire variable domain, with the rest obtained from reference TRBV5-6 and TRBJ2-2, is as follows: DAGVTQSPTHLIKTRGQQVTLRCSPKSGHDTVSWYQQALGQGPQFIFQYYEEEERQRGNFPDRFSGHQFPNYSSELNVNALLLGDSALYLCASRDGFGTGNTGELFFGEGSRLTVL.

The table lists this clonotype with a few counts. The gene calls are TRBV5-5 and TRBJ2-7; 7 bases align to TRBD2. In germline, CDR1 is SGHKS, CDR2 YYEKEE (reference sequence). V lost 4 bases, J lost 3 bases, and 1 base stayed unmatched. The CDR3 totals 12 residues. For the CDR3, the DNA is TGTGCCAGCAGCGCGGGAGACTACGAGCAGTACTTC. This encodes CASSAGDYEQYF.

There are a few counts of this clonotype. The CDR3 loop is CASSMLRGSNSPLHF. CDR3 nucleotide sequence: TGTGCCAGCAGCATGCTCAGGGGGTCTAATTCACCCCTCCACTTT. V and J are TRBV7-2 and TRBJ1-6; 7 nucleotides match TRBD1. The CDR3 has 15 amino acids. Germline lookup yields CDR1 SGHTA and CDR2 FQGNSA. Trimming took 5 bases from V and 6 from J; bases not matched to a gene: 7.

In its sample, this clonotype was seen a few times. The chain links TRBV5-6 to TRBJ2-7, with TRBD2 matching 9 bases. The germline CDR1 and CDR2 sequences are SGHDT and YYEEEE. This CDR3 spans 17 amino acids. The V segment lost 4 bases and the J segment 6 bases; nucleotides outside the gene matches: 17. In DNA form, the CDR3 reads TGTGCCAGCAGCCCGAGAGGGACTAGCATCCCGACCGCCGAGCAGTACTTC. Protein: CASSPRGTSIPTAEQYF. Combining the CDR3 with reference TRBV5-6 and TRBJ2-7 gives the whole variable domain DAGVTQSPTHLIKTRGQQVTLRCSPKSGHDTVSWYQQALGQGPQFIFQYYEEEERQRGNFPDRFSGHQFPNYSSELNVNALLLGDSALYLCASSPRGTSIPTAEQYFGPGTRLTVT.

This clonotype came up a few times. The genes are TRBV7-9 and TRBJ1-4; unclear D gene. Trimming removed 7 bases from V and 8 bases from J, with 8 bases in between. This CDR3 spans 11 amino acids. CDR1 is SEHNR and CDR2 is FQNEAQ in the germline V gene (reference sequence). This chain's CDR3 is CASTSTEKLFF. CDR3 DNA sequence: TGTGCCAGCACCTCCACGGAAAAACTGTTTTTT. The full variable domain, with the rest looked up from reference TRBV7-9 and TRBJ1-4, is DTGVSQNPRHKITKRGQNVTFRCDPISEHNRLYWYRQTLGQGPEFLTYFQNEAQLEKSRLLSDRFSAERPKGSFSTLEIQRTEQGDSAMYLCASTSTEKLFFGSGTQLSVL.

CDR3 nucleotides: TGTGCCACCAGCAGAGTAGGTGTATCCTTGGACAGGCCAACCTATGGCTACACCTTC. Its protein is CATSRVGVSLDRPTYGYTF. The rearrangement links TRBV15 to TRBJ1-2, with 7 bases lining up with TRBD1. CDR3 size: 19 residues. After removal of 1 base from V and 4 bases from J, the junction contained 18 bases not matched to a gene. Germline V gene sequence: CDR1 LNHNV, CDR2 YYDKDF (reference sequence). Variable domain in full (rest from reference TRBV15 and TRBJ1-2): DAMVIQNPRYQVTQFGKPVTLSCSQTLNHNVMYWYQQKSSQAPKLLFHYYDKDFNNEADTPDNFQSRRPNTSFCFLDIRSPGLGDTAMYLCATSRVGVSLDRPTYGYTFGSGTRLTVV.

The chain links TRBV7-2 to TRBJ2-1; 10 nucleotides agree with TRBD2. V gave up 3 bases and J gave up 9 bases; unmatched junction bases: 8. The germline V gene encodes CDR1 SGHTA and CDR2 FQGNSA. This CDR3 is built from 15 residues. The CDR3 DNA reads as TGTGCCAGCAGCTTGGAGCGGGGGGGCCATAGTGAGCAGTTCTTC. Translation: CASSLERGGHSEQFF.

The J gene is TRBJ2-1, the V gene TRBV20-1; D is unclear. The CDR3 consists of 13 residues. V gave up 7 bases and J gave up 8 bases, with 18 bases separating them. Per the germline V gene, CDR1 is DFQATT and CDR2 is SNEGSKA (reference sequence). CDR3 sequence (DNA): TGCAGTGTTGCTGGGCCCGGCCGCGATGAGCAGTTCTTC. Translation: CSVAGPGRDEQFF.

In its sample, this clonotype was seen a few times. This chain links TRBV20-1 with TRBJ2-1; 11 nucleotides line up with TRBD2. V was pared by 5 bases and J by 5 bases, with 5 bases of the junction left unmatched. The germline V gene has CDR1 DFQATT and CDR2 SNEGSKA (reference sequence). This CDR3 is 14 amino acids long. Written as DNA, the CDR3 is TGCAGTGCTTCCGGGACTAGCGGAAACAATGAGCAGTTCTTC. As protein: CSASGTSGNNEQFF.

This clonotype was recorded a few times. The chain recombines TRBV27 with TRBJ1-5; TRBD1 matches at 10 bases. The CDR3 contains 12 residues. Germline V gene data show CDR1 as MNHEY and CDR2 as SMNVEV (reference sequence). The V gene end was trimmed by 7 bases and the J gene end by 7 bases; junction bases not matched to a gene: 1. DNA for the CDR3: TGTGCCAGCAAGACAGGGGGCCAGCCCCAGCATTTT. Its protein is CASKTGGQPQHF.

The rearrangement joins TRBV12-3 or TRBV12-4 to TRBJ2-2; TRBD2 is a possible D gene (6 bases). The V end was cut by 7 bases, the J end by 7 bases, with 19 bases between. There are 15 residues in the CDR3. In DNA, the CDR3 is TGTGCCAGCACCCCTAACCGCGCGGGACGCGGGGAGCTGTTTTTT. This translates into CASTPNRAGRGELFF.

This clonotype occurred a few times. The chain links TRBV29-1 to TRBJ1-1; 12 bases map to TRBD1. The CDR3 covers 15 residues. Trimming at V came to 4 bases and at J to 6 bases, leaving 9 bases not matched to a gene. The germline V gene has CDR1 SQVTM and CDR2 ANQGSEA. The CDR3 sequence: CSVALRDRGLAEAFF. As DNA, the CDR3 is TGCAGCGTTGCCCTCCGGGACAGGGGGCTGGCTGAAGCTTTCTTT.

CDR3 region: CASSTSGATSTDTQYF. The CDR3 DNA is TGTGCCAGCAGCACCTCCGGGGCAACTAGCACAGATACGCAGTATTTT. J is TRBJ2-3 and V is TRBV7-8; D tentatively fits TRBD1 or TRBD2 (5 bases each). Trimming pared 5 bases from V and 0 bases from J, leaving 15 bases between. In germline, CDR1 is SGHVS, CDR2 FQNEAQ. The CDR3 sequence is 16 residues long.

The sample holds a few counts of this clonotype. The chain joins TRBV20-1 to TRBJ1-5; D unclear. Germline V gene sequence: CDR1 DFQATT, CDR2 SNEGSKA (reference sequence). Trimming stripped 2 bases from V and 0 bases from J, with 5 bases between. This CDR3 is 13 amino acids long. This CDR3 reads CSARPDSNQPQHF. In DNA form, the CDR3 reads TGCAGTGCTAGACCCGATAGCAATCAGCCCCAGCATTTT.